These 7 T cell receptor beta chains came from one sample sequenced in a study of control samples from healthy donors and cancer patients. Libraries were prepared by immunoSEQ multiplex PCR; TCRdb keeps only in-frame clonotypes and omits some of them. The top ten hold around 39% of the sample, which has some 23,000 clones, 85% seen once. What was sequenced was PBMCs. Source of these receptors: a man between 60 and 75 years old with head and neck cancer.

V is TRBV27 and J is TRBJ1-2; tentative D call: TRBD1 (6 bases). V lost 5 bases and J 2 bases, leaving 15 bases between the germline ends. The CDR3 is made up of 15 amino acids. Germline-derived CDR1 and CDR2 are MNHEY and SMNVEV (reference sequence). The CDR3 spells CASSPLSGQNYGYTF. The CDR3 DNA reads as TGTGCCAGCAGTCCACTCTCTGGACAGAACTATGGCTACACCTTC.

J is TRBJ2-3 and V is TRBV11-2, with D unclear. CDR3 size: 12 residues. V was trimmed by 6 bases and J by 6 bases, leaving 10 bases between them. From germline, CDR1 is SGHAT and CDR2 FQNNGV. CDR3: CASRRDGDTQYF. The CDR3 DNA sequence: TGTGCCAGCAGGAGAGACGGCGATACGCAGTATTTT. Full variable domain (remainder filled in from reference TRBV11-2 and TRBJ2-3): EAGVAQSPRYKIIEKRQSVAFWCNPISGHATLYWYQQILGQGPKLLIQFQNNGVVDDSQLPKDRFSAERLKGVDSTLKIQPAKLEDSAVYLCASRRDGDTQYFGPGTRLTVL.

The chain employs TRBV6-6 and TRBJ1-1, with 12 bases fitting TRBD1. The germline V gene has CDR1 MNHNY and CDR2 SVGAGI (reference sequence). This CDR3 is 15 amino acids long. J lost 5 bases, V lost 5 bases, and 6 bases had no gene match. DNA of the CDR3: TGTGCCAGCAGTAAGGGACAGGGGGCGTTAACTGAAGCTTTCTTT. Protein product: CASSKGQGALTEAFF.

The chain joins TRBV7-9 to TRBJ2-3; weak D call: TRBD1 (6 bases). Trimming took 1 base from V and 7 from J, leaving 12 bases between them. CDR1 SEHNR and CDR2 FQNEAQ come from the germline V gene (reference sequence). The CDR3 totals 14 residues. The CDR3 nucleotides read TGTGCCAGCAGCTTAGACGACAGGCTCCATACGCAGTATTTT. As protein: CASSLDDRLHTQYF.

The chain combines TRBV11-2 with TRBJ2-2; D gene unclear. V lost 5 bases to trimming and J lost 4 bases, with 5 bases between them. The length of the CDR3 is 12 residues. Germline V CDR1 and CDR2: SGHAT, FQNNGV. The CDR3 region has the DNA TGTGCCAGCAGCCTGACCACCGGGGAGCTGTTTTTT. Its protein is CASSLTTGELFF.

The CDR3, as DNA: TGTGCCTGGAGTGTAGGAGGGGTTGGCGAGCAGTACTTC. Translated, it gives CAWSVGGVGEQYF. V gene TRBV30 combines with J gene TRBJ2-7, with D possibly being TRBD2 (6 bases). Trimming pared 0 bases from V and 6 bases from J, leaving 12 bases between. Germline V gene sequence: CDR1 GTSNPN, CDR2 SVGIG (reference sequence). The CDR3 has 13 residues.

The V gene is TRBV27, the J gene TRBJ1-2; 8 bases map to TRBD1. V dropped 5 bases and J dropped 4; count of bases not matched to a gene: 9. The CDR3 runs 15 residues. Germline V gene lookup returns CDR1 MNHEY and CDR2 SMNVEV (reference sequence). The CDR3 DNA is TGTGCCAGCAGTCTCAGGACAGGGTGGGGCTATGGCTACACCTTC. Translated: CASSLRTGWGYGYTF.